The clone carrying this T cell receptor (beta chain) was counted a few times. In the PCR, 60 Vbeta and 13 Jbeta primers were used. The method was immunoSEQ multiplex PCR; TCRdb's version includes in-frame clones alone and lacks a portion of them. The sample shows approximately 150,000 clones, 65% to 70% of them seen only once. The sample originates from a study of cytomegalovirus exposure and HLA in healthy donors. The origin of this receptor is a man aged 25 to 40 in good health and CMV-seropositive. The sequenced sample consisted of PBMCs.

Written as DNA, the CDR3 is TGTGCCAGCGAAAATTATTTAATGGGACACCACACCTTC. Encoded protein: CASENYLMGHHTF. The gene calls are TRBV2 and TRBJ1-2; TRBD1 is a possible D gene (6 bases). Trimming removed 8 bases at V and 12 bases at J, with 22 bases between. Germline loops: CDR1 SNHLY, CDR2 FYNNEI. This CDR3 region has 13 residues. Full variable domain (rest looked up from reference TRBV2 and TRBJ1-2): EPEVTQTPSHQVTQMGQEVILRCVPISNHLYFYWYRQILGQKVEFLVSFYNNEISEKSEIFDDQFSVERPDGSNFTLKIRSTKLEDSAMYFCASENYLMGHHTFGSGTRLTVV.